The T cell receptor beta chain described here comes from a study of blood T cell repertoires in COVID-19. Study overall: PBMCs, B-cell-depleted T cells, or T cells were the source of the cDNA or gDNA that made up the material.

CDR3 length: 13 amino acids. Looked up from germline, CDR1 is SGHRS and CDR2 is YFSETQ. V trimming: 4 bases; J trimming: 10 bases; junction bases outside the gene matches: 7. Sequenced by immunoSEQ multiplex PCR; TCRdb stores in-frame clones only, minus some. The sample shows 250,000 or so clones, 85% to 90% of them seen only once. This chain joins TRBV5-1 and TRBJ2-2; 7 bases map to TRBD1. The material sequenced was peripheral blood. This TCR was recovered from a woman aged 55-70 years with COVID-19, enrolled during active disease. CDR3 sequence: CASSLARGLELFF. The CDR3 DNA is TGCGCCAGCAGCCTGGCTAGGGGGCTGGAGCTGTTTTTT.